This passage covers 18 T cell receptor beta chains from one sample sequenced in a study of T cell repertoires in cytomegalovirus infection. One entry per CDR3 protein, called by TCRdb with MiXCR from the reads. The table shows hundreds of thousands of distinct CDR3 sequences, with approximately 31% occurring only once. No cognate antigen is known for these TCRs. The specimen comprised cultured CD8+ T cells from PBMCs, sampled from culture after CMV antigen stimulation. The source is a human donor in good health (CMV status not recorded). Some clones in this sample may be carry-over from other donors' samples.

This clonotype has more than one count but fewer than ten. The chain links TRBV9 to TRBJ2-3; 10 nucleotides line up with TRBD2. From germline, CDR1 is SGDLS and CDR2 YYNGEE. V trimming: 0 bases; J trimming: 0 bases; junction bases outside the gene matches: 4. This CDR3 is built from 17 residues. The CDR3 loop is CASSVELAGMSTDTQYF. In DNA, the CDR3 is TGTGCCAGCAGCGTAGAACTAGCGGGGATGAGCACAGATACGCAGTATTTT.

This clonotype has at least ten counts. The chain joins TRBV7-2 to TRBJ2-2; D not certain. The CDR3 is 17 residues long. Germline lookup yields CDR1 SGHTA and CDR2 FQGNSA. The V end lost 1 base, the J end lost 1 base, and 13 bases lay between the germline ends. CDR3 protein: CASSLEVSGQNTGELFF. CDR3 coding DNA: TGTGCCAGCAGCTTAGAAGTGTCAGGCCAGAACACCGGGGAGCTGTTTTTT.

The gene calls are TRBV28 and TRBJ2-1; D is perhaps TRBD1 or TRBD2 (5 bases each). CDR3 length: 16 amino acids. Germline V gene lookup returns CDR1 MDHEN and CDR2 SYDVKM. The ends were cut back, 1 base at V and 0 bases at J, with 10 bases in the middle. The CDR3 region is CASSLYGAGSYNEQFF. The CDR3 DNA is TGTGCCAGCAGTTTATACGGGGCAGGCTCCTACAATGAGCAGTTCTTC.

At least ten counts were recorded for this clonotype. This chain connects TRBV7-8 to TRBJ2-1, with 8 bases that match TRBD2. J lost 8 bases, V lost 0 bases, and 0 bases had no gene match. The CDR3 length is 13 residues. Germline lookup yields CDR1 SGHVS and CDR2 FQNEAQ. This CDR3 is CASSLASGDEQFF. For the CDR3, the DNA is TGTGCCAGCAGCTTAGCTAGCGGGGATGAGCAGTTCTTC.

The sample holds a few counts of this clonotype. The J gene is TRBJ2-1, the V gene TRBV6-5; D may be TRBD1 or TRBD2 (6 bases each). Trimming pared 2 bases from V and 7 bases from J, leaving 15 bases between. Germline V CDR1 and CDR2: MNHEY, SVGAGI. The CDR3 covers 15 residues. In DNA, the CDR3 is TGTGCCAGCAGTTACCGGGGGTGGGGGGCAAATGAGCAGTTCTTC. Translation gives CASSYRGWGANEQFF.

In regard to this clonotype: A much larger clone lies a single base off, so this may be a read error. V gene TRBV7-4 combines with J gene TRBJ1-5, with D hard to call. The CDR3 is 13 amino acids. From germline, CDR1 is SGHVT and CDR2 SQSDAQ. CDR3 nucleotides: TGTGCCAGCAGCGGTAATAGCAATCAGTCCCAGCATTTT. It yields the protein CASSGNSNQSQHF.

The chain links TRBV5-5 to TRBJ2-3, with no clear D. The V gene's germline CDR1 is SGHKS and CDR2 YYEKEE (reference sequence). The CDR3 covers 16 residues. Trimming took off 4 bases at V and 6 bases at J, with 21 bases between the two ends. The CDR3 is CASSDRTRDRRDTQYF. In nucleotides, the CDR3 is TGTGCCAGCAGCGATAGGACCCGAGACCGACGGGATACGCAGTATTTT.

This clonotype was seen more than once but under ten times. The J gene is TRBJ2-3, the V gene TRBV6-2 or TRBV6-3; weak D call: TRBD2 (6 bases). Trimming removed 6 bases from V and 2 bases from J, with 18 bases in between. The CDR3 has 16 residues. Germline V lookup: CDR1 MNHEY, CDR2 SVGEGT. This chain's CDR3 is CASRFHGRSSTDTQYF. In nucleotides, the CDR3 is TGTGCCAGCAGATTCCATGGGAGGTCGTCCACAGATACGCAGTATTTT.

This sequence joins TRBV10-3 and TRBJ2-2, with D unresolved. Trimming shortened V by 0 bases and J by 7 bases, and 6 bases separated the two germline ends. The germline gives CDR1 ENHRY, CDR2 SYGVKD. The CDR3 covers 13 residues. CDR3 sequence reads: CAISESLSGELFF. CDR3 nucleotide sequence: TGTGCCATCAGTGAGTCGCTAAGCGGGGAGCTGTTTTTT.

The gene calls are TRBV6-5 and TRBJ2-7; a weak D match, TRBD1 (6 bases). Trimming pared 4 bases from V and 5 bases from J, leaving 9 bases between. Germline CDR1 and CDR2: MNHEY and SVGAGI. This CDR3 contains 12 residues. CDR3 loop: CASSSWDNEQYF. CDR3 sequence (DNA): TGTGCCAGCAGTTCTTGGGACAACGAGCAGTACTTC.

This clonotype was picked up a small number of times. The chain couples TRBV28 to TRBJ2-3, with D possibly matching TRBD1 (5 bases). CDR1 is MDHEN and CDR2 is SYDVKM in the germline V gene. V shed 3 bases and J shed 5 bases, with 12 bases lying between them. This CDR3 region has 14 residues. The CDR3 region is CASSLARARDTQYF. The CDR3 DNA reads as TGTGCCAGCAGTTTGGCCAGGGCGAGAGATACGCAGTATTTT.

About this clonotype itself: Relative to the germline gene, one junction end is altered; a read error may explain this. J is TRBJ2-1 and V is TRBV15; the match to TRBD1 covers 9 bases. The CDR3 loop spans 17 amino acids. The germline V gene encodes CDR1 LNHNV and CDR2 YYDKDF (reference sequence). The CDR3 nucleotides are TGTGCCACCAGCAGAGTTCGAACAGGGGGCCCTAACAATGATCAGTTCTTC. Its translation is CATSRVRTGGPNNDQFF.

The chain is built from TRBV6-6 and TRBJ2-1; either TRBD1 or TRBD2 may supply D (5 bases each). CDR1 and CDR2 from the germline V gene are MNHNY and SVGAGI (reference sequence). CDR3 size: 12 residues. Between the trimmed V and J ends, which lost 9 bases and 8 bases, there was a span of 14 bases. The CDR3 bases are TGTGCCAGTTGCCTTGTGGGGGATGAGCAGTTCTTC. The encoded protein is CASCLVGDEQFF.

The chain recombines TRBV12-5 with TRBJ2-6, with D possibly called TRBD1 or TRBD2 (6 bases each). This CDR3 has 17 amino acids. V lost 0 bases to trimming and J lost 4 bases, with 13 bases between them. The germline CDR1 and CDR2 sequences are LGHNT and FRNRAP. The CDR3 bases are TGTGCTAGTGGTTTGGTACCGGGGGCCCGGGGGGCCAACGTCCTGACTTTC. Its translation is CASGLVPGARGANVLTF.

The chain is built from TRBV7-9 and TRBJ1-5, with TRBD1 matching over 8 bases. Trimming at V came to 1 base and at J to 2 bases, leaving 4 bases not matched to a gene. The CDR3 is 16 residues long. Germline V gene sequence: CDR1 SEHNR, CDR2 FQNEAQ (reference sequence). The CDR3 nucleotides read TGTGCCAGCAGCTTAGGACAGGGGCTCCGCAATCAGCCCCAGCATTTT. Translating it yields CASSLGQGLRNQPQHF.

J is TRBJ1-1 and V is TRBV7-9, with 11 bases aligning to TRBD1. J was trimmed by 5 bases and V by 5 bases; bases with no gene match: 7. Germline V lookup: CDR1 SEHNR, CDR2 FQNEAQ (reference sequence). CDR3 size: 15 residues. The CDR3 is CASSGTGGFGTEAFF. DNA for the CDR3: TGTGCCAGCAGCGGGACAGGGGGGTTCGGAACTGAAGCTTTCTTT.

About this clonotype itself: Likely a read error: the CDR3 ends without its conserved phenylalanine or tryptophan. The chain links TRBV19 to TRBJ2-5; D possibly uses TRBD1 or TRBD2 (5 bases each). V lost 5 bases to trimming and J lost 1 base, with 8 bases between them. From germline, CDR1 is LNHDA and CDR2 SQIVND (reference sequence). The CDR3 is 13 residues long. The CDR3 protein is CASSRGAQETQYY. The CDR3 coding sequence is TGTGCCAGTAGTCGAGGGGCCCAAGAGACCCAGTACTAC.

The table lists this clonotype with many counts. The chain uses TRBV7-8 and TRBJ2-5; 12 positions agree with TRBD2. This CDR3 spans 16 amino acids. V shed 8 bases and J 1 base; nucleotides not matched to a gene: 8. Germline CDR1 and CDR2: SGHVS and FQNEAQ. The CDR3 sequence is CASLSWTSGAQETQYF. The CDR3 coding sequence is TGTGCCAGCCTTTCCTGGACTAGCGGGGCCCAAGAGACCCAGTACTTC.